This record covers a single TCR beta chain. The data were obtained in a study of blood T cell repertoires in COVID-19. This CDR3 contains 13 residues. Germline CDR1 reads ENHRY; CDR2 reads SYGVKD. Deletions cut 11 bases from V and 4 bases from J, with 16 bases between. Assay used: immunoSEQ multiplex PCR; TCRdb lists only in-frame clones, some missing. Of approximately 170,000 clones listed, 88% are singletons. This sequence originates from a man in his sixties with acute or convalescent COVID-19. This sequence joins TRBV10-3 and TRBJ2-3, with D maybe TRBD1 (7 bases). Input material: peripheral blood. Written as DNA, the CDR3 is TGTGCCGCCAGGGGGACTCAGGCAGATACGCAGTATTTT. Amino acid sequence: CAARGTQADTQYF.